The clone carrying this TCR beta chain was picked up one time. What it binds is unknown. This entry belongs to a study of CD8+ T cells in alopecia areata. Study at large: Tofacitinib continued for 6 to 18 months and was then withheld for 6 months.

Study-level points and caveats: Sequencing of scalp samples also captures resident alphabeta T cells of normal skin.

cDNA prepared by RNA extraction and subsequent reverse transcription served as the template for sequencing. Method: immunoSEQ multiplex PCR; TCRdb's copy keeps in-frame clones and lacks some. The sample comprises under 300,000 clones, roughly two thirds of which are singletons, and more than 0.95% rests with the top ten. Trimming shortened V by 2 bases and J by 0 bases, and 8 bases separated the two germline ends. In germline, CDR1 is MNHEY, CDR2 SMNVEV (reference sequence). This CDR3 is built from 14 residues. PBMCs, the starting material, were the source of sorted CD4+ and CD8+ T cells. The material was CD4+ T cells sorted from blood, obtained at week 0. This chain uses TRBV27 with TRBJ2-7, with a tentative D call TRBD1 (5 bases). The sequence was collected from a human donor with alopecia areata. The CDR3 sequence: CASSLDRYSYEQYF. CDR3 nucleotide sequence: TGTGCCAGCAGTTTAGACAGATACTCCTACGAGCAGTACTTC.